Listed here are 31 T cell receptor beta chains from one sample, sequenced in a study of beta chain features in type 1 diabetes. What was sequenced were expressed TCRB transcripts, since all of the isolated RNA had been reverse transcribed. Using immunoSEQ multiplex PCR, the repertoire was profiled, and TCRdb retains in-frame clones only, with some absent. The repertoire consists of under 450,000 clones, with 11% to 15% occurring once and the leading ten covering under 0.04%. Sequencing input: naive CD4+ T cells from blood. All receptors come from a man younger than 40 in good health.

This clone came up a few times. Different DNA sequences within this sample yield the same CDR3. The CDR3, as DNA: TGTGCCAGCTCACCGAGGGACACCGGGGAGCTGTTTTTT. The encoded protein is CASSPRDTGELFF. The chain has TRBV18 and TRBJ2-2; tentatively, D is TRBD2 (5 bases). The V gene lost 3 bases and the J gene lost 3 bases, with 5 bases spanning the gap. Germline V gives CDR1 KGHSH, CDR2 LQKENI. The CDR3 has 13 amino acids.

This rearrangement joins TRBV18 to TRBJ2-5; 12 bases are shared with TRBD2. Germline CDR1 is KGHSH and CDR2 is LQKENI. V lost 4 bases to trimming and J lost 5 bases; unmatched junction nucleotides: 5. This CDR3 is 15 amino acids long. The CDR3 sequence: CASSHTGTSGETQYF. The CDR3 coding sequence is TGTGCCAGCTCACATACCGGGACTAGCGGGGAGACCCAGTACTTC.

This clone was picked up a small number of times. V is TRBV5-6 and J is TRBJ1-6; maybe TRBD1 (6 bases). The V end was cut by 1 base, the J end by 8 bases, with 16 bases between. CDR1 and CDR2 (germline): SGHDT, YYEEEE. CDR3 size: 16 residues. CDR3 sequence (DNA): TGTGCCAGCAGCTTGTCCCAGGGGATTAGGTATTCACCCCTCCACTTT. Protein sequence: CASSLSQGIRYSPLHF.

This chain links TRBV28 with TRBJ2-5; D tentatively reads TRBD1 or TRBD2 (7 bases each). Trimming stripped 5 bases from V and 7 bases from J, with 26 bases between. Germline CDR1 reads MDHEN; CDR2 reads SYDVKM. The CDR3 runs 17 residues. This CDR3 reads CASSKPRGTAGTGTQYF. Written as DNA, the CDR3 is TGTGCCAGCAGTAAACCGCGAGGGACAGCGGGGACCGGGACCCAGTACTTC.

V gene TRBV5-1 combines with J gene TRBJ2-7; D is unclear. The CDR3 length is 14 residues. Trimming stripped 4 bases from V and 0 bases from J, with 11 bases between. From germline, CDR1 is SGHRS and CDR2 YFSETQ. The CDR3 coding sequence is TGCGCCAGCAGCAACATGGGCCTCTCCTACGAGCAGTACTTC. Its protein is CASSNMGLSYEQYF.

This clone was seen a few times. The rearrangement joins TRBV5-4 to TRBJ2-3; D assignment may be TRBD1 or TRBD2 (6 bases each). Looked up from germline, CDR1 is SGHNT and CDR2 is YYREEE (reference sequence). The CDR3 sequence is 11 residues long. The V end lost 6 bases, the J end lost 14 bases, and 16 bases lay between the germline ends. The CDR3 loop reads CASTEGGPAYF. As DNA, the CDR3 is TGTGCCAGCACCGAGGGGGGACCCGCGTATTTT.

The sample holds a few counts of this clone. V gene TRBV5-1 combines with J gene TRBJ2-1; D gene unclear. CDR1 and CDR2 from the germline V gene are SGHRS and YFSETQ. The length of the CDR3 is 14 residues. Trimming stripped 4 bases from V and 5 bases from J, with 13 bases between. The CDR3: CASSIGRSDNEQFF. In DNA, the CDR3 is TGCGCCAGCAGCATAGGACGATCTGACAATGAGCAGTTCTTC.

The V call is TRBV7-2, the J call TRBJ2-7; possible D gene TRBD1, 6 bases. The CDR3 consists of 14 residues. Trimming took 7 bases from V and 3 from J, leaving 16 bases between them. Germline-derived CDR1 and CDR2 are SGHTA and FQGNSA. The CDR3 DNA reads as TGTGCCAGCACACTCGGGATACAGGGCTACGAGCAGTACTTC. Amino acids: CASTLGIQGYEQYF.

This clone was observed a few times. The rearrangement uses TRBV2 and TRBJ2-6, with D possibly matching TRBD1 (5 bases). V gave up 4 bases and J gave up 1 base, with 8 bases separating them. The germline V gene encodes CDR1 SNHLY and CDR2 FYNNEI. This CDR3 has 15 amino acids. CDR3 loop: CASSASGSGANVLTF. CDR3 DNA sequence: TGTGCCAGCAGTGCCTCAGGGTCTGGGGCCAACGTCCTGACTTTC.

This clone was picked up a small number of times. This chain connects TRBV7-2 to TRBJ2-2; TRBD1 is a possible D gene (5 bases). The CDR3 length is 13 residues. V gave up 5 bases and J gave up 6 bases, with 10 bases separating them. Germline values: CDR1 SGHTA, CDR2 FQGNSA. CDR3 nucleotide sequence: TGTGCCAGCAGCGTTCAGGGTGCCGGGGAGCTGTTTTTT. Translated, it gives CASSVQGAGELFF.

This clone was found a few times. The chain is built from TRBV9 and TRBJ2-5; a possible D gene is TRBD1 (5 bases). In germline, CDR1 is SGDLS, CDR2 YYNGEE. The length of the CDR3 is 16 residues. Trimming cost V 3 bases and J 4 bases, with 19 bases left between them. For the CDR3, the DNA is TGTGCCAGCAGCGCCCAGGGTTTTAGCTACCTAGAGACCCAGTACTTC. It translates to CASSAQGFSYLETQYF. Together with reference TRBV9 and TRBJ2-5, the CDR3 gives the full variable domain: DSGVTQTPKHLITATGQRVTLRCSPRSGDLSVYWYQQSLDQGLQFLIQYYNGEERAKGNILERFSAQQFPDLHSELNLSSLELGDSALYFCASSAQGFSYLETQYFGPGTRLLVL.

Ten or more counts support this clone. The CDR3 spells CASSLAGRSYEQYV. The CDR3 coding sequence is TGTGCCAGCAGCTTGGCCGGGCGGAGCTACGAGCAGTACGTC. The gene calls are TRBV5-6 and TRBJ2-7; unclear D gene. Trimming left V 0 bases short and J 3 bases short, with 10 bases between. The V gene's germline CDR1 is SGHDT and CDR2 YYEEEE. There are 14 residues in the CDR3.

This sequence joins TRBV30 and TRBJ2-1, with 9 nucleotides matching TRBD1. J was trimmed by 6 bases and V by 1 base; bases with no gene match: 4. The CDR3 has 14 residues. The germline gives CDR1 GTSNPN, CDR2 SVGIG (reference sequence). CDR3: CAWSGQGGTNEQFF. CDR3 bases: TGTGCCTGGAGTGGACAGGGGGGGACCAATGAGCAGTTCTTC.

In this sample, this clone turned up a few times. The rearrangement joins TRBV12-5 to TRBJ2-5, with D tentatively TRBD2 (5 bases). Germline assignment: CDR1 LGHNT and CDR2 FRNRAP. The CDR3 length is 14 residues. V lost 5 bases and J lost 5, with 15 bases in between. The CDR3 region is CASGTRPRGETQYF. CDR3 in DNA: TGTGCTAGTGGTACGAGGCCTAGAGGGGAGACCCAGTACTTC.

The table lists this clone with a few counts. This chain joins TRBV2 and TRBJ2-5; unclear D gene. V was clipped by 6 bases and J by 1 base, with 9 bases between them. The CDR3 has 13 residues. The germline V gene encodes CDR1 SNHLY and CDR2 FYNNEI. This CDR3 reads CASSVRFQETQYF. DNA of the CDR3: TGTGCCAGCAGCGTCAGGTTCCAAGAGACCCAGTACTTC.

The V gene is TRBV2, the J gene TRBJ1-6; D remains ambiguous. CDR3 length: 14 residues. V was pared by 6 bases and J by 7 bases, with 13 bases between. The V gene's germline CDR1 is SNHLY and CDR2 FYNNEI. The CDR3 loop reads CASSGNTYNSPLHF. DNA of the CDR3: TGTGCCAGCAGCGGTAATACGTACAATTCACCCCTCCACTTT.

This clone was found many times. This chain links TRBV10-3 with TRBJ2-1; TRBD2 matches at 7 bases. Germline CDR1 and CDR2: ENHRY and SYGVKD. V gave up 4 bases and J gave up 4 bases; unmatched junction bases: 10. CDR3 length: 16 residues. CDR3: CAISAQLAPEYNEQFF. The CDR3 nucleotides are TGTGCCATCAGTGCCCAACTAGCGCCAGAGTACAATGAGCAGTTCTTC.

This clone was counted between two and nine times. CDR3: CASSLRDTSYEQYF. The CDR3 DNA sequence: TGTGCCAGCAGCTTAAGGGATACGTCCTACGAGCAGTACTTC. The V gene is TRBV5-4, the J gene TRBJ2-7; unclear D gene. The CDR3 extends over 14 amino acids. V lost 2 bases and J lost 1, with 10 bases in between. Germline V gives CDR1 SGHNT, CDR2 YYREEE (reference sequence).

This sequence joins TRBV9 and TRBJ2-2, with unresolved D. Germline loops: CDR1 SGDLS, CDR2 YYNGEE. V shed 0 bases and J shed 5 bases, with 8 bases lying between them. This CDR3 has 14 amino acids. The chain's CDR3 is CASSVGITTGELFF. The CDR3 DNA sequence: TGTGCCAGCAGCGTAGGAATAACAACCGGGGAGCTGTTTTTT.

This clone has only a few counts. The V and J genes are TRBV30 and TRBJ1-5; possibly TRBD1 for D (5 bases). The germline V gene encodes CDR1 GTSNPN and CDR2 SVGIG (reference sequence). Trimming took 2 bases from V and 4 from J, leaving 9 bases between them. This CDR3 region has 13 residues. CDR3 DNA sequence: TGTGCCTGGAGTCCCAGGGAGAATCAGCCCCAGCATTTT. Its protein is CAWSPRENQPQHF.

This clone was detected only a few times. This chain's CDR3 is CASSLMGRVQETQYF. CDR3 DNA sequence: TGCGCCAGCAGCTTGATGGGACGAGTCCAAGAGACCCAGTACTTC. The chain employs TRBV5-1 and TRBJ2-5; the D gene could be TRBD1 or TRBD2 (5 bases each). This CDR3 spans 15 amino acids. The V gene lost 1 base and the J gene lost 1 base, with 11 bases spanning the gap. Per the germline V gene, CDR1 is SGHRS and CDR2 is YFSETQ. The full variable domain, its missing parts supplied by reference TRBV5-1 and TRBJ2-5, is KAGVTQTPRYLIKTRGQQVTLSCSPISGHRSVSWYQQTPGQGLQFLFEYFSETQRNKGNFPGRFSGRQFSNSRSEMNVSTLELGDSALYLCASSLMGRVQETQYFGPGTRLLVL.

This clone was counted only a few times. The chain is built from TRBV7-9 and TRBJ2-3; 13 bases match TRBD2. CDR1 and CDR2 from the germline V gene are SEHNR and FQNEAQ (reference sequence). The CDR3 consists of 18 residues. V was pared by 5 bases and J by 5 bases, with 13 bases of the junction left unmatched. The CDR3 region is CASSPLAGLAGVLDTQYF. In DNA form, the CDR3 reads TGTGCCAGCAGCCCACTAGCTGGACTAGCGGGAGTTCTAGATACGCAGTATTTT.

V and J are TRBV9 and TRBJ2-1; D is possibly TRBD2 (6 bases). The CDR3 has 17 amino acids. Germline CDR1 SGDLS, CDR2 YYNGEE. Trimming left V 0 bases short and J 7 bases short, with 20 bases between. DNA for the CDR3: TGTGCCAGCAGCGTAGGTGGAGGGGTGGTAGGGTGGAATGAGCAGTTCTTC. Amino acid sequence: CASSVGGGVVGWNEQFF.

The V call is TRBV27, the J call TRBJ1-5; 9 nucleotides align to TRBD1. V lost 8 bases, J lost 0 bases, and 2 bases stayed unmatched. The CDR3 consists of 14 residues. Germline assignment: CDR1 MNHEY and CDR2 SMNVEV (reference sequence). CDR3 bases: TGTGCCAGCCGGACAGGGGCTAGCAATCAGCCCCAGCATTTT. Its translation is CASRTGASNQPQHF.

CDR3 nucleotide sequence: TGTGCCAGCAGCCCCCGTCCCGGGACTAGCGGGGCGAACACCGGGGAGCTGTTTTTT. Translating it yields CASSPRPGTSGANTGELFF. This sequence joins TRBV9 and TRBJ2-2, with 13 bases matching TRBD2. The CDR3 is made up of 19 amino acids. Germline CDR1 is SGDLS and CDR2 is YYNGEE. V gave up 4 bases and J gave up 0 bases; unmatched junction bases: 9. The full variable domain, with the rest looked up from reference TRBV9 and TRBJ2-2, is DSGVTQTPKHLITATGQRVTLRCSPRSGDLSVYWYQQSLDQGLQFLIQYYNGEERAKGNILERFSAQQFPDLHSELNLSSLELGDSALYFCASSPRPGTSGANTGELFFGEGSRLTVL.

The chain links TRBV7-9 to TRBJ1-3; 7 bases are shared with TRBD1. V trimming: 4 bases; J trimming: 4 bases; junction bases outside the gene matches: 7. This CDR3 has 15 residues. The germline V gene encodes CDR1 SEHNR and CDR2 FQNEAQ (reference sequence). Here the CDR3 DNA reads TGTGCCAGCAGCTCCGCTGACAGGGCCGGAAACACCATATATTTT. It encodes CASSSADRAGNTIYF.

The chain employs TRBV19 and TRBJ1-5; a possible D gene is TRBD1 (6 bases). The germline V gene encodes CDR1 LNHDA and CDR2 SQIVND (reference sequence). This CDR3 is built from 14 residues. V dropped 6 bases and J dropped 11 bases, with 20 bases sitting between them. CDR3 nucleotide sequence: TGTGCCAGTAGAACACAGGGTGAAAAGCATTCCCAGCATTTT. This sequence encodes CASRTQGEKHSQHF.

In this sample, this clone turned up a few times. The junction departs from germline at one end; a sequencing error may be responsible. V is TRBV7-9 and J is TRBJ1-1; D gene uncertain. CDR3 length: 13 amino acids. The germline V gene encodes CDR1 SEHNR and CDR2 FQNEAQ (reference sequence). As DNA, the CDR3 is TGTGCCAGCATCTTATTCGGGGACACTGAAGCTTTCTTT. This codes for CASILFGDTEAFF.

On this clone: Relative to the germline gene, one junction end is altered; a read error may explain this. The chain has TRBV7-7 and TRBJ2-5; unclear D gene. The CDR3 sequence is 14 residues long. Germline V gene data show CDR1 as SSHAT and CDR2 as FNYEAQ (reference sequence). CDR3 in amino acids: CASSQGIAQETQYF. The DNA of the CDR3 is TGTGCTAGCAGCCAAGGGATAGCTCAAGAGACCCAGTACTTC.

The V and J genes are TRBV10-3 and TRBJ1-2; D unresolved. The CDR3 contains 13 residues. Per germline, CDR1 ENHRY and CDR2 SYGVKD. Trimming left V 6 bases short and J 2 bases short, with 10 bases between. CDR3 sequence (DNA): TGTGCCATCAGCGGGATCCCGAACTATGGCTACACCTTC. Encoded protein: CAISGIPNYGYTF.

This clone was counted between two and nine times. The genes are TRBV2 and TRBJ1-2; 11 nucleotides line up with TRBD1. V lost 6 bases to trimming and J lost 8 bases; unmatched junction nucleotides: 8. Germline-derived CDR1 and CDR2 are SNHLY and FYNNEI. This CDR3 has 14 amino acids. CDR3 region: CASSAADRGQGYTF. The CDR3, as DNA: TGTGCCAGCAGCGCCGCGGACAGGGGGCAAGGCTACACCTTC.